Each of the 23 T cell receptor beta chains below was sequenced from the same sample in a study of T cell responses to AZD1222 COVID-19 vaccine. Here immunoSEQ multiplex PCR was the method, and the copy in TCRdb shows in-frame clones only, minus some. The sample includes more than 95,000 clones, around 85% of them seen just once. Sequencing was performed on peripheral blood, taken 28 days after the second AZD1222 dose. The receptors derive from an adult who received the AZD1222 COVID-19 vaccine.

This sequence joins TRBV28 and TRBJ2-2; D unresolved. Germline-derived CDR1 and CDR2 are MDHEN and SYDVKM. The ends were cut back, 8 bases at V and 0 bases at J, with 10 bases in the middle. CDR3 length: 14 residues. CDR3: CASGFTANTGELFF. CDR3 DNA: TGTGCCAGCGGGTTTACAGCGAACACCGGGGAGCTGTTTTTT.

This CDR3 reads CASSLGWTGGEKLFF. CDR3 DNA sequence: TGTGCCAGCAGCTTGGGATGGACAGGGGGTGAAAAACTGTTTTTT. The genes are TRBV5-6 and TRBJ1-4; TRBD1 matches 10 bases. Trimming at V came to 0 bases and at J to 7 bases, leaving 3 bases not matched to a gene. CDR3 length: 15 amino acids. Germline values: CDR1 SGHDT, CDR2 YYEEEE.

The rearrangement links TRBV27 to TRBJ2-3; 14 nucleotides agree with TRBD2. Germline CDR1 is MNHEY and CDR2 is SMNVEV (reference sequence). CDR3 length: 19 amino acids. V shed 9 bases, J shed 2 bases, and the junction held 16 bases outside the gene matches. The CDR3 nucleotides are TGTGCCAGAGCCCCTTGTCGGACTAGCGGGGGGATGTACACAGATACGCAGTATTTT. This translates into CARAPCRTSGGMYTDTQYF.

This chain links TRBV15 with TRBJ2-3; D is undetermined. The CDR3 spans 15 residues. Germline CDR1 LNHNV, CDR2 YYDKDF (reference sequence). The V gene lost 1 base and the J gene lost 2 bases, with 10 bases spanning the gap. CDR3 nucleotide sequence: TGTGCCACCAGCAGAGTAGGATATTACACAGATACGCAGTATTTT. Translating it yields CATSRVGYYTDTQYF.

The J gene is TRBJ1-1, the V gene TRBV12-3 or TRBV12-4, with no clear D. V was cut by 6 bases and J by 11 bases, with 16 bases left in between. The CDR3 sequence is 12 residues long. CDR3 sequence (DNA): TGTGCCAGCAGAAGGACGGGCAGTCGGGCTTTCTTT. This gives the protein CASRRTGSRAFF.

This clone occurred a few times. V is TRBV7-3 and J is TRBJ2-7; D could derive from TRBD1 or TRBD2 (6 bases each). The CDR3 contains 14 residues. CDR1 is SGHTA, CDR2 FQGTGA, per germline. Trimming removed 3 bases at V and 5 bases at J, with 14 bases between. The CDR3 DNA sequence: TGTGCCAGCAGCTTGAACAGGGAGGTCAACGAGCAGTACTTC. It codes for CASSLNREVNEQYF.

The rearrangement links TRBV28 to TRBJ2-1; D assignment may be TRBD1 or TRBD2 (5 bases each). V was clipped by 6 bases and J by 7 bases, with 22 bases between them. The CDR3 is 16 residues long. The germline CDR1 and CDR2 sequences are MDHEN and SYDVKM. The CDR3 sequence is CASSTPLGALKNEQFF. CDR3 nucleotide sequence: TGTGCCAGCAGCACGCCACTAGGGGCCTTAAAAAATGAGCAGTTCTTC. Using reference TRBV28 and TRBJ2-1 for the parts outside the CDR3, the full variable domain is DVKVTQSSRYLVKRTGEKVFLECVQDMDHENMFWYRQDPGLGLRLIYFSYDVKMKEKGDIPEGYSVSREKKERFSLILESASTNQTSMYLCASSTPLGALKNEQFFGPGTRLTVL.

The rearrangement uses TRBV11-2 and TRBJ1-6, with D unclear. V shed 7 bases and J shed 6 bases, with 16 bases lying between them. This CDR3 region has 15 residues. Germline V gene sequence: CDR1 SGHAT, CDR2 FQNNGV. CDR3 nucleotide sequence: TGTGCCAGCACACTTACGTCGGAAGCTAATTCACCCCTCCACTTT. Amino acids: CASTLTSEANSPLHF.

The chain couples TRBV19 to TRBJ2-5, with D possibly matching TRBD1 (6 bases). V lost 3 bases and J lost 2, with 10 bases in between. Germline V gene sequence: CDR1 LNHDA, CDR2 SQIVND (reference sequence). The length of the CDR3 is 14 residues. The CDR3 region is CASSMWTEQETQYF. CDR3 bases: TGTGCCAGTAGTATGTGGACAGAACAAGAGACCCAGTACTTC.

The V gene is TRBV6-5, the J gene TRBJ1-5; unclear D gene. This CDR3 contains 15 residues. Trimming took 3 bases from V and 6 from J, leaving 15 bases between them. The germline gives CDR1 MNHEY, CDR2 SVGAGI. CDR3 in DNA: TGTGCCAGCAGTTATGGGGTAACGTCCGCTCAGCCCCAGCATTTT. Translating gives CASSYGVTSAQPQHF.

The genes are TRBV5-1 and TRBJ2-7, with D possibly being TRBD1 (6 bases). The germline CDR1 and CDR2 sequences are SGHRS and YFSETQ. This CDR3 spans 12 amino acids. Trimming pared 4 bases from V and 3 bases from J, leaving 8 bases between. In DNA form, the CDR3 reads TGCGCCAGCAGCGGCAGGGGCTACGAGCAGTACTTC. This encodes CASSGRGYEQYF.

The chain combines TRBV5-6 with TRBJ2-3; D is perhaps TRBD1 (6 bases). The CDR3 runs 18 residues. The V end was cut by 3 bases, the J end by 2 bases, with 22 bases between. Germline CDR1 reads SGHDT; CDR2 reads YYEEEE. The CDR3 loop reads CASSSGFPRGSYTDTQYF. CDR3 in DNA: TGTGCCAGCAGCTCCGGGTTTCCGAGGGGGAGTTACACAGATACGCAGTATTTT.

This rearrangement joins TRBV10-3 to TRBJ1-3; 10 positions agree with TRBD1. Losses at the gene ends were 4 bases for V and 0 bases for J; bases not matched to a gene: 6. The CDR3 spans 17 residues. Per germline, CDR1 ENHRY and CDR2 SYGVKD. The CDR3, as DNA: TGTGCCATCAGTGTAATGGGACAGGGGATCTCTGGAAACACCATATATTTT. Its protein product is CAISVMGQGISGNTIYF.

The V call is TRBV6-5, the J call TRBJ1-2, with D tentatively TRBD1 (5 bases). The CDR3 has 14 amino acids. Looked up from germline, CDR1 is MNHEY and CDR2 is SVGAGI. The ends were cut back, 7 bases at V and 8 bases at J, with 20 bases in the middle. The chain's CDR3 is CASISPGPPGGYTF. CDR3 DNA: TGTGCCAGCATTTCCCCAGGGCCTCCGGGGGGCTACACCTTC.

This rearrangement joins TRBV29-1 to TRBJ2-3; unclear D gene. CDR1 is SQVTM, CDR2 ANQGSEA, per germline. This CDR3 region has 16 residues. Trimming shortened V by 5 bases and J by 5 bases, and 23 bases separated the two germline ends. The CDR3 sequence is CSVTFLLGIMGDTQYF. CDR3 bases: TGCAGCGTTACTTTCCTACTTGGTATTATGGGAGATACGCAGTATTTT.

The chain couples TRBV4-1 to TRBJ2-1; 7 bases align to TRBD2. The CDR3 length is 17 residues. The ends lost 0 bases at V and 5 bases at J; junction bases unmatched: 10. Germline assignment: CDR1 MGHRA and CDR2 YSYEKL. CDR3 sequence: CASSQDGLGGGDNEQFF. CDR3 nucleotides: TGCGCCAGCAGCCAAGATGGGCTCGGCGGGGGAGACAATGAGCAGTTCTTC.

The chain is built from TRBV28 and TRBJ1-2, with TRBD1 as a possible D gene (5 bases). Germline V CDR1 and CDR2: MDHEN, SYDVKM. The length of the CDR3 is 15 residues. The V and J ends lost 6 bases and 0 bases respectively, with 14 bases between them. The CDR3 DNA sequence: TGTGCCAGCAGCCGGGGACGGGGAGCTAACTATGGCTACACCTTC. It encodes CASSRGRGANYGYTF.

The V gene is TRBV6-1, the J gene TRBJ2-7; no definite D call. V lost 1 base to trimming and J lost 2 bases, with 12 bases between them. Germline CDR1 reads MNHNS; CDR2 reads SASEGT. This CDR3 region has 15 residues. CDR3 DNA: TGTGCCAGCAGTGAAGAGAAAGGGATAGCCTACGAGCAGTACTTC. Translation gives CASSEEKGIAYEQYF.

The chain employs TRBV6-6 and TRBJ1-5, with unresolved D. This CDR3 has 16 amino acids. Trimming cost V 6 bases and J 2 bases, with 17 bases left between them. Germline V gives CDR1 MNHNY, CDR2 SVGAGI (reference sequence). The CDR3, as DNA: TGTGCCAGCAGCCTTAACCCCACGGACCGCAATCAGCCCCAGCATTTT. This translates into CASSLNPTDRNQPQHF.

The chain links TRBV5-6 to TRBJ1-6, with D uncertain. Trimming took off 1 base at V and 5 bases at J, with 16 bases between the two ends. CDR1 is SGHDT and CDR2 is YYEEEE in the germline V gene. CDR3 length: 17 amino acids. The CDR3 here is CASSLTLGQPHNSPLHF. The DNA of the CDR3 is TGTGCCAGCAGCTTGACCCTCGGTCAACCGCATAATTCACCCCTCCACTTT.

The V gene is TRBV2, the J gene TRBJ2-5; 8 positions agree with TRBD2. J was trimmed by 1 base and V by 4 bases; bases with no gene match: 2. Germline-derived CDR1 and CDR2 are SNHLY and FYNNEI. This CDR3 spans 14 amino acids. DNA of the CDR3: TGTGCCAGCAGTGTTGGACTAGCCCAAGAGACCCAGTACTTC. Protein: CASSVGLAQETQYF. The whole variable domain, filled in from reference TRBV2 and TRBJ2-5, reads EPEVTQTPSHQVTQMGQEVILRCVPISNHLYFYWYRQILGQKVEFLVSFYNNEISEKSEIFDDQFSVERPDGSNFTLKIRSTKLEDSAMYFCASSVGLAQETQYFGPGTRLLVL.

The chain employs TRBV15 and TRBJ2-3; D is unclear. Per the germline V gene, CDR1 is LNHNV and CDR2 is YYDKDF (reference sequence). The CDR3 is made up of 13 amino acids. The germline V and J ends were trimmed by 0 bases and 5 bases, with 6 bases remaining between them. The CDR3 region is CATSRDLVDTQYF. For the CDR3, the DNA is TGTGCCACCAGCAGAGATTTAGTAGATACGCAGTATTTT.

The chain employs TRBV6-5 and TRBJ2-5; 8 bases map to TRBD2. The V gene end was trimmed by 2 bases and the J gene end by 5 bases; junction bases not matched to a gene: 10. Germline-derived CDR1 and CDR2 are MNHEY and SVGAGI. CDR3 length: 16 residues. CDR3 DNA sequence: TGTGCCAGCAGTTACAGTCGGGGGGGCCTCTGGGAGACCCAGTACTTC. Translated, it gives CASSYSRGGLWETQYF.